This T cell receptor beta chain was obtained from a study of cytomegalovirus exposure and HLA in healthy donors. About the research overall: The use of the same platform for the 120 or so validation repertoires and the 666 first-cohort repertoires was reported by a later analysis. Points from the study as a whole: In vitro work confirmed that three CMV-associated chains recognize CMV antigens. The TCR clusters that emerged in the first cohort tended, a later analysis found, to co-occur in the roughly 130 validation repertoires.

Turning to this clone: Its antigen remains unidentified.

Some clones are missing from TCRdb's copy, which holds only in-frame ones; the method was immunoSEQ multiplex PCR. The sample has approximately 100,000 clones; under 95% are singletons. This TCR came from a woman aged 25 to 39 in good health and CMV-seropositive. Sequencing was carried out using PBMCs.

This CDR3 reads CASTSREIGVWGYTF. The CDR3 DNA follows: TGTGCCAGCACTTCGAGGGAGATCGGGGTTTGGGGCTACACCTTC. The rearrangement links TRBV11-2 to TRBJ1-2, with D uncertain. Germline CDR1 and CDR2: SGHAT and FQNNGV. This CDR3 is built from 15 residues. V lost 7 bases, J lost 8 bases, and 23 bases lay in between.